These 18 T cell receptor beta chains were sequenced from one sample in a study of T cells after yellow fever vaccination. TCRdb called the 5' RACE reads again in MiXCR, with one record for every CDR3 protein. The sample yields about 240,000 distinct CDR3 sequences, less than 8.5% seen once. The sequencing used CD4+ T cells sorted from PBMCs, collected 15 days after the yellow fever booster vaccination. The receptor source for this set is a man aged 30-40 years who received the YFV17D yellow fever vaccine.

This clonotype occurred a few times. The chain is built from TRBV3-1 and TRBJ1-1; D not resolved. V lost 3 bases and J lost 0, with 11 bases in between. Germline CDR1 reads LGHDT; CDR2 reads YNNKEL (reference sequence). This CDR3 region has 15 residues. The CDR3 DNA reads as TGTGCCAGCAGCCAGGGTGGCAAACTGAACACTGAAGCTTTCTTT. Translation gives CASSQGGKLNTEAFF. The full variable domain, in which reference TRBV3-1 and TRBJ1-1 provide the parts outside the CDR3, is DTAVSQTPKYLVTQMGNDKSIKCEQNLGHDTMYWYKQDSKKFLKIMFSYNNKELIINETVPNRFSPKSPDKAHLNLHINSLELGDSAVYFCASSQGGKLNTEAFFGQGTRLTVV.

The DNA for the CDR3 is TGTGCCATCAGTGACAAAGCCACAACCGCCTTCGAGCAGTACTTC. It codes for CAISDKATTAFEQYF. The chain recombines TRBV10-3 with TRBJ2-7; D ambiguous. The CDR3 loop spans 15 amino acids. With 3 bases removed from V and 6 bases from J, the gap between germline ends came to 18 bases. Germline V gene data show CDR1 as ENHRY and CDR2 as SYGVKD.

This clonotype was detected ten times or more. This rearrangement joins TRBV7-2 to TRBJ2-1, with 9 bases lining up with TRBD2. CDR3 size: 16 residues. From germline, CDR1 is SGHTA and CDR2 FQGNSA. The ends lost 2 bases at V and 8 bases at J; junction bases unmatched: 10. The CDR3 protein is CASSLSGTSRVDEQFF. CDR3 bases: TGTGCCAGCAGCTTAAGCGGGACTAGCAGGGTTGATGAGCAGTTCTTC. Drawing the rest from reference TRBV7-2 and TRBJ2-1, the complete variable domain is GAGVSQSPSNKVTEKGKDVELRCDPISGHTALYWYRQSLGQGLEFLIYFQGNSAPDKSGLPSDRFSAERTGGSVSTLTIQRTQQEDSAVYLCASSLSGTSRVDEQFFGPGTRLTVL.

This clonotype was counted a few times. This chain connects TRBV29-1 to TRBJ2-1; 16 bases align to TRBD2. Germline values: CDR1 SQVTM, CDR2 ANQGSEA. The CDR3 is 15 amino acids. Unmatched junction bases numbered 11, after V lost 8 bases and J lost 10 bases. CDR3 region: CSTDGTSGRAEEQFF. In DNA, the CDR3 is TGCAGCACAGACGGGACTAGCGGGAGGGCAGAGGAGCAGTTCTTC.

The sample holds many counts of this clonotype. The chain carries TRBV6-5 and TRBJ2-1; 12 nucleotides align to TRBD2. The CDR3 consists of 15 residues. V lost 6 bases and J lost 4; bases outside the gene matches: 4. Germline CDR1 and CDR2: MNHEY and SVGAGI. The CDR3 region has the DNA TGTGCCAGCAGCACGACTAGCGGGAGTTACAATGAGCAGTTCTTC. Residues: CASSTTSGSYNEQFF.

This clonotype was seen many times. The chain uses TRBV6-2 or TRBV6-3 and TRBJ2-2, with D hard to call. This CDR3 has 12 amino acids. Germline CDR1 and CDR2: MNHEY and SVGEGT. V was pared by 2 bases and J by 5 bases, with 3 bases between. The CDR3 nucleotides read TGTGCCAGCAGTTACGTTACCGGGGAGCTGTTTTTT. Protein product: CASSYVTGELFF.

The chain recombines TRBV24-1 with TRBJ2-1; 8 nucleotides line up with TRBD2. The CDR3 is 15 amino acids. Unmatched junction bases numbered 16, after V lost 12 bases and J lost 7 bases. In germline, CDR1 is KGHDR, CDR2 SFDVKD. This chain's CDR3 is CASHQAGAVVNEQFF. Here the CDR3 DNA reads TGTGCCTCCCACCAAGCGGGGGCGGTTGTGAATGAGCAGTTCTTC.

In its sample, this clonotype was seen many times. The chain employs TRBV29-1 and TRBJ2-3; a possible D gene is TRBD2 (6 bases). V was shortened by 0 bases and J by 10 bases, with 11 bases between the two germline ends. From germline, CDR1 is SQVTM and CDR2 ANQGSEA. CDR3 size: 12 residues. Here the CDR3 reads CSVEDGGSAQYF. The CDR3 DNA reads TGCAGCGTTGAAGATGGGGGGTCCGCGCAGTATTTT.

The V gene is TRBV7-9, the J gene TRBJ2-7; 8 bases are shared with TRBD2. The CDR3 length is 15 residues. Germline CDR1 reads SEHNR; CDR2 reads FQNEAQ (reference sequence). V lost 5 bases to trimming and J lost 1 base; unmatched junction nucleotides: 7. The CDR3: CASSPPGLGSYEQYF. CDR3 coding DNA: TGTGCCAGCAGCCCTCCGGGACTAGGGTCCTACGAGCAGTACTTC.

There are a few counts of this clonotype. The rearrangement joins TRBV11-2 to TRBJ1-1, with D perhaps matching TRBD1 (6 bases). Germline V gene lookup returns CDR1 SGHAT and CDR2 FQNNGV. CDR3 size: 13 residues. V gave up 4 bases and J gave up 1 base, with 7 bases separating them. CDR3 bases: TGTGCCAGCAGCTGGGGACAGAACACTGAAGCTTTCTTT. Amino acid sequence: CASSWGQNTEAFF.

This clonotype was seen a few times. The CDR3 nucleotides read TGCAGTGCTAGAGCCCATTCGGGATCTGGAGCAGATACGCAGTATTTT. Translated: CSARAHSGSGADTQYF. The chain combines TRBV20-1 with TRBJ2-3; a possible D gene is TRBD2 (5 bases). The CDR3 runs to 16 residues. Per germline, CDR1 DFQATT and CDR2 SNEGSKA (reference sequence). V was shortened by 1 base and J by 4 bases, with 18 bases between the two germline ends.

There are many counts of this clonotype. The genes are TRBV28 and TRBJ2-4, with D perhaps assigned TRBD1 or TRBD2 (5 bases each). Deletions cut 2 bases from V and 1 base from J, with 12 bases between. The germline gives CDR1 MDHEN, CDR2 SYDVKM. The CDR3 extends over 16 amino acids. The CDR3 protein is CASSLRPGAAKNIQYF. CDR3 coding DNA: TGTGCCAGCAGTTTACGCCCCGGGGCCGCCAAAAACATTCAGTACTTC. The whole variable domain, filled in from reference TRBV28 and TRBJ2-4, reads DVKVTQSSRYLVKRTGEKVFLECVQDMDHENMFWYRQDPGLGLRLIYFSYDVKMKEKGDIPEGYSVSREKKERFSLILESASTNQTSMYLCASSLRPGAAKNIQYFGAGTRLSVL.

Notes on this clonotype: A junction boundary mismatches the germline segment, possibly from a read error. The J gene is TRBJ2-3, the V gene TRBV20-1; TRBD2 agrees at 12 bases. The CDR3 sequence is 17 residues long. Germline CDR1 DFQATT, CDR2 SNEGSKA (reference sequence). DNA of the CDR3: TGCTGTGCTAGAGATACGACTAGCGGGAGTTTAACAGATACGCAGTATTTT. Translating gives CCARDTTSGSLTDTQYF.

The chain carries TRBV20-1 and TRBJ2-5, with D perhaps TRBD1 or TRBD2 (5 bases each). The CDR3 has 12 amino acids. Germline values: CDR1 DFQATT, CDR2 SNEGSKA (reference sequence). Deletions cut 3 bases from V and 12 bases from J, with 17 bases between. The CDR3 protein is CSASILSGTEYF. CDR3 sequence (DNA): TGCAGTGCTAGTATTTTGAGTGGGACGGAGTACTTC.

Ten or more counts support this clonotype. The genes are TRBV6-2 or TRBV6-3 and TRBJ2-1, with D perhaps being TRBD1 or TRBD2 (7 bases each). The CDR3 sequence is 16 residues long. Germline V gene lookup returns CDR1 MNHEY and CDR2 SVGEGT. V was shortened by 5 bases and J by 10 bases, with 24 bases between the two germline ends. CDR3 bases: TGTGCCAGCAGTCCAGGGGGAGCGGGATACTTGGTGGAGCAGTTCTTC. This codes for CASSPGGAGYLVEQFF.

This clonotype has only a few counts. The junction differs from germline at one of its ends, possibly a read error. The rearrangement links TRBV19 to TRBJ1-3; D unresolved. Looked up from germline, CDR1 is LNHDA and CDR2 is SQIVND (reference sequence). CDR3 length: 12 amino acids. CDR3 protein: CLSLGSGNTIYF. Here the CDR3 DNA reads TGCCTATCCCTGGGATCCGGAAACACCATATATTTT.

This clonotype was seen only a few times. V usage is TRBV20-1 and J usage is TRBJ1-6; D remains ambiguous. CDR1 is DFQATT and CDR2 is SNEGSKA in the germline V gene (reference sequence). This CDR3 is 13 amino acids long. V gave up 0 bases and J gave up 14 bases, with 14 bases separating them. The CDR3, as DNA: TGCAGTGCTAGAGATCTTTCAGTTCTGGCCCTCCACTTT. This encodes CSARDLSVLALHF.

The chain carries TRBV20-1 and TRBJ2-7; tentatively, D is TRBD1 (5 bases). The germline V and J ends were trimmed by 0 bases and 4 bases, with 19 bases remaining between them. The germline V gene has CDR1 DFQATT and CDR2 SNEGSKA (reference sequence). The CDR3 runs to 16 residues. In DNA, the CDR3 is TGCAGTGCTAGAGACGACACGACAGTATTTATTTACGAGCAGTACTTC. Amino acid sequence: CSARDDTTVFIYEQYF.